This T cell receptor beta chain was sequenced in a study of blood T cells in healthy people across ages. Then a second PCR, running roughly 6 to 12 cycles, was carried out with a sample-barcoded 5' primer and a J-beta primer mix. TCRdb used MiXCR to reprocess the 5' RACE reads, holding one entry per CDR3 protein. This table holds 730,000 or so distinct CDR3 sequences, around 38% found once. Only a few counts were recorded for this clonotype. The CDR3 contains 15 residues. CDR1 SEHNR and CDR2 FQNEAQ come from the germline V gene (reference sequence). Trimming pared 5 bases from V and 12 bases from J, leaving 23 bases between.

The V and J genes are TRBV7-9 and TRBJ2-4; D remains unclear. The sequenced sample was blood. The clonotype was recovered from a man at least 80 years old in good health. This CDR3 reads CASSPHMNREETQYF. The CDR3 DNA follows: TGTGCCAGCAGCCCCCATATGAACAGAGAAGAGACTCAGTACTTC.